This T cell receptor (beta chain) was captured by sequencing in a study of blood T cells in healthy people across ages. Study results and limitations: Roughly linearly, TCR beta diversity per million T cells fell as age increased.

Per the germline V gene, CDR1 is SGDLS and CDR2 is YYNGEE. The CDR3 sequence is 19 residues long. V was pared by 4 bases and J by 6 bases, with 19 bases of the junction left unmatched. Note on this clonotype: Antigen unknown.

The authors ran a second PCR of roughly 6 to 12 cycles using a sample-barcoded 5' primer and a J-beta primer mix. TCRdb re-called the 5' RACE reads with MiXCR, one entry per CDR3 protein. The top ten hold 20% to 30% of the sample, which has roughly 730,000 distinct CDR3 sequences, more than 50% seen once. The sequence came from a man aged 35 to 55 in good health. The V gene is TRBV9, the J gene TRBJ2-3; 11 nucleotides match TRBD2. The sequencing input was blood. The CDR3 nucleotides are TGTGCCAGCAGCCTCCCTCCCGGGACTAGCGGCCCGGAGGGCGATACGCAGTATTTT. As protein: CASSLPPGTSGPEGDTQYF. Combining the CDR3 with reference TRBV9 and TRBJ2-3 gives the whole variable domain DSGVTQTPKHLITATGQRVTLRCSPRSGDLSVYWYQQSLDQGLQFLIQYYNGEERAKGNILERFSAQQFPDLHSELNLSSLELGDSALYFCASSLPPGTSGPEGDTQYFGPGTRLTVL.